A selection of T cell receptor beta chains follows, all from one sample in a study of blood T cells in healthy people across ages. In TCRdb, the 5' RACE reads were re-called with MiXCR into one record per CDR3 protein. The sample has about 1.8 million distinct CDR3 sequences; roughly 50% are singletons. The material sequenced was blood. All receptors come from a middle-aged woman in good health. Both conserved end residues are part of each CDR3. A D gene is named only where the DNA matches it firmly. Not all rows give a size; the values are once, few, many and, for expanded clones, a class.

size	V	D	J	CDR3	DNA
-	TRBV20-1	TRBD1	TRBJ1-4	CSARELQGAREKLFF	TGCAGTGCTAGAGAGTTACAGGGGGCTCGAGAAAAACTGTTTTTT
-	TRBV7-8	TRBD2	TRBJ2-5	CASSPPRRIAGPRETQYF	TGTGCCAGCAGCCCCCCCCGACGAATAGCGGGCCCACGAGAGACCCAGTACTTC
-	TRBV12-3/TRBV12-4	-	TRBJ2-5	CASNSRGGLSQETQYF	TGTGCCAGCAACTCCCGCGGGGGCCTGAGCCAAGAGACCCAGTACTTC
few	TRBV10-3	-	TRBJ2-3	CAISDTGTDTQYF	TGTGCCATCAGTGATACGGGGACAGATACGCAGTATTTT
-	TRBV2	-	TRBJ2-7	CASSESQGPYEQYF	TGTGCCAGCAGTGAATCTCAGGGCCCCTACGAGCAGTACTTC
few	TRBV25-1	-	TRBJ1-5	CASSPGGPGSQPQHF	TGTGCCAGCAGTCCCGGGGGGCCTGGGAGTCAGCCCCAGCATTTT
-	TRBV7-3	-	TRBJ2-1	CASSLTWTASNYEQFF	TGTGCCAGCAGCTTAACGTGGACCGCTAGCAACTATGAGCAGTTCTTC
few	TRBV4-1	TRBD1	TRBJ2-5	CASSLQGGQGIFQETQYF	TGCGCCAGCAGCCTCCAGGGCGGACAGGGAATTTTCCAAGAGACCCAGTACTTC
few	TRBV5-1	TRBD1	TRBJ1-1	CASSSGQAKAFF	TGCGCCAGCAGCTCGGGACAGGCTAAAGCTTTCTTT
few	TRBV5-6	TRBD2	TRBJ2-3	CASSWRLAGGPYADTQYF	TGTGCCAGCAGCTGGAGACTAGCGGGGGGTCCATACGCAGATACGCAGTATTTT
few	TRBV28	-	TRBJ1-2	CASSLVRGSNYGYTF	TGTGCCAGCAGTTTAGTCAGGGGCTCTAACTATGGCTACACCTTC
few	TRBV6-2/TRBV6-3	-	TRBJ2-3	CASSRSVGGGPSTDTQYF	TGTGCCAGCAGCAGGTCCGTTGGCGGGGGCCCTAGCACAGATACGCAGTATTTT
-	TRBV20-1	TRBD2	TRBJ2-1	CSASRTSGGAYNEQFF	TGCAGTGCTAGTCGGACTAGCGGGGGGGCCTACAATGAGCAGTTCTTC
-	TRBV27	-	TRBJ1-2	CASSPTSSINYGYTF	TGTGCCAGCAGTCCCACCAGCAGCATTAACTATGGCTACACCTTC
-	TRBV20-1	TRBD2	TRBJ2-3	CSARASGGLLTDTQYF	TGCAGTGCTAGAGCATCGGGGGGGCTACTAACAGATACGCAGTATTTT
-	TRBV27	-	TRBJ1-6	CASSTLAPDRSPLHF	TGTGCCAGCAGTACTTTAGCCCCCGATCGCTCACCCCTCCACTTT
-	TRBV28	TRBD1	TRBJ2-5	CASSFQQPGGMETQYF	TGTGCCAGCAGTTTCCAGCAGCCAGGGGGCATGGAGACCCAGTACTTC
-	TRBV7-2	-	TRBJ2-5	CASSLGSGAQMTQYF	TGTGCCAGCAGCTTAGGGTCGGGCGCCCAGATGACCCAGTACTTC
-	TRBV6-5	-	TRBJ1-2	CASRKHRGYGYTF	TGTGCCAGCAGAAAACATCGTGGCTATGGCTACACCTTC
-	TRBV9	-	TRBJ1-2	CASSVAAGEPYGYTF	TGTGCCAGCAGCGTAGCGGCAGGGGAACCCTATGGCTACACCTTC
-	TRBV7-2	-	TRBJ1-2	CASSWATRDIDGYTF	TGTGCCAGCAGCTGGGCTACCCGGGACATAGATGGCTACACCTTC
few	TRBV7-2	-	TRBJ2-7	CASSSRGRAYEQYF	TGTGCCAGCAGCTCCCGGGGCAGGGCCTACGAGCAGTACTTC
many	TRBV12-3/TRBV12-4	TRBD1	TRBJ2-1	CASSSTGLNEQFF	TGTGCCAGCAGTTCGACAGGGCTCAATGAGCAGTTCTTC
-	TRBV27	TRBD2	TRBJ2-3	CASSYGLAGSDTQYF	TGTGCCAGCAGTTACGGACTAGCGGGGTCAGATACGCAGTATTTT
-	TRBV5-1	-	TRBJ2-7	CASSLLSLDEQYF	TGCGCCAGCAGCTTGTTAAGCCTGGACGAGCAGTACTTC
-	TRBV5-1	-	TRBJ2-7	CASSLLTMTYEQYF	TGCGCCAGCAGCTTGTTAACGATGACATACGAGCAGTACTTC
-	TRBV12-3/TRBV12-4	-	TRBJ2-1	CASSFFGGPNNEQFF	TGTGCCAGCAGTTTCTTCGGGGGGCCCAATAATGAGCAGTTCTTC
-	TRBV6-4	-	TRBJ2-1	CASSARRDAEQFF	TGTGCCAGCAGTGCTCGGAGGGACGCTGAGCAGTTCTTC
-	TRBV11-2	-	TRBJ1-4	CASSLVPRANEKLFF	TGTGCCAGCAGCTTAGTCCCCAGGGCTAATGAAAAACTGTTTTTT
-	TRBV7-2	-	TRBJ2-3	CASSWARGTDTQYF	TGTGCCAGCAGCTGGGCCCGGGGCACAGATACGCAGTATTTT
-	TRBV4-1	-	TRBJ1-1	CASSQEPGALNTEAFF	TGCGCCAGCAGCCAAGAGCCAGGGGCCTTGAACACTGAAGCTTTCTTT
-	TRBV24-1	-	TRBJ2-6	CATSDSVEAGANVLTF	TGTGCCACCAGTGATTCAGTAGAAGCGGGGGCCAACGTCCTGACTTTC
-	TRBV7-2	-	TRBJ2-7	CASSLARTVSSYEQYF	TGTGCCAGCAGCTTAGCGCGTACGGTGAGCTCCTACGAGCAGTACTTC
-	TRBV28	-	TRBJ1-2	CASSTQRVLQGYGYTF	TGTGCCAGCAGCACCCAACGTGTTCTGCAGGGCTATGGCTACACCTTC
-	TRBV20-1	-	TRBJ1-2	CSAPRGTSNYGYTF	TGCAGTGCCCCCCGGGGGACCTCTAACTATGGCTACACCTTC
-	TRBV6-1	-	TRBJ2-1	CASSDIRRVSYNEQFF	TGTGCCAGCAGTGATATCCGCCGGGTAAGCTACAATGAGCAGTTCTTC
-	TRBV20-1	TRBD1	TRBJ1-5	CSARDGARGLQPQHF	TGCAGTGCTAGAGATGGGGCCAGGGGGCTGCAGCCCCAGCATTTT
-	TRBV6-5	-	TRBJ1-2	CASSFRDANYGYTF	TGTGCCAGCAGTTTTAGGGACGCTAACTATGGCTACACCTTC
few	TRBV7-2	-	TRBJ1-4	CASSLEGGMIGEKLFF	TGTGCCAGCAGCTTAGAGGGTGGGATGATCGGCGAAAAACTGTTTTTT
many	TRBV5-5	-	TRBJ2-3	CASSLEATDTQYF	TGTGCCAGCAGCTTGGAAGCGACAGATACGCAGTATTTT
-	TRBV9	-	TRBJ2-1	CASSVTAYSSYNEQFF	TGTGCCAGCAGCGTGACCGCGTATAGCTCCTACAATGAGCAGTTCTTC
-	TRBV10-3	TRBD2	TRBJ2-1	CAITSSGGAYNEQFF	TGTGCCATCACTTCTAGCGGGGGGGCCTACAATGAGCAGTTCTTC
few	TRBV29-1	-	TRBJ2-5	CSVDIGEETQYF	TGCAGCGTTGATATTGGGGAAGAGACCCAGTACTTC
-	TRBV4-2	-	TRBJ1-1	CASSQDLGFVNTEAFF	TGTGCCAGCAGCCAAGATTTGGGGTTTGTGAACACTGAAGCTTTCTTT
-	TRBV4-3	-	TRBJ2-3	CASSQVSGAADTQYF	TGCGCCAGCAGCCAGGTCTCTGGGGCTGCAGATACGCAGTATTTT